Below, 2 T cell receptor beta chains from the same sample are listed, as sequenced in a study of blood T cell repertoires in COVID-19. Sequenced by immunoSEQ multiplex PCR; TCRdb stores in-frame clones only, minus some. The repertoire holds about 68,000 clones, with around 85% as singletons. Sequenced input: peripheral blood. The source is a middle-aged man with acute or convalescent COVID-19.

The chain carries TRBV6-5 and TRBJ1-3; D remains unclear. V lost 6 bases to trimming and J lost 4 bases, with 13 bases between them. The CDR3 is 14 amino acids. In germline, CDR1 is MNHEY, CDR2 SVGAGI. The CDR3 nucleotides are TGTGCCAGCAGCGGTCCCCGTGCCGGAAACACCATATATTTT. Its translation: CASSGPRAGNTIYF.

The CDR3 is CASSLGSGRGTYEQYF. The CDR3 DNA reads TGCGCCAGCAGCTTGGGTTCCGGGCGAGGGACCTACGAGCAGTACTTC. The rearrangement links TRBV5-1 to TRBJ2-7; D possibly corresponds to TRBD2 (5 bases). Between the trimmed V and J ends, which lost 0 bases and 2 bases, there was a span of 15 bases. This CDR3 region has 16 residues. Per the germline V gene, CDR1 is SGHRS and CDR2 is YFSETQ.